The 12 T cell receptor beta chains below were found in one sample sequenced in a study of human T cells and chemical hapten exposure. From the RACE reads, TCRdb called clonotypes with MiXCR, one entry per CDR3 protein. The sample lists 75,000 to 90,000 distinct CDR3 sequences, roughly 7.6% occurring once. Documented time point: patch test 1, 2 weeks after DPC sensitization. The sample's treatment: therapeutic diphenylcyclopropenone sensitization with weekly scalp DPC. Sequenced here: whole blood, sampled in connection with sensitization to the hapten diphenylcyclopropenone (DPC). These receptors all stem from a woman in her 30s with alopecia areata. Some clones in this sample may be carry-over from other donors' samples.

This clonotype has ten or more counts. The gene calls are TRBV20-1 and TRBJ2-7; TRBD1 matches 10 bases. This CDR3 contains 16 residues. V was clipped by 4 bases and J by 3 bases; unmatched bases: 12. Germline CDR1 reads DFQATT; CDR2 reads SNEGSKA (reference sequence). For the CDR3, the DNA is TGCAGTGCTATGGGACAGGGGATACCCCACAACTACGAGCAGTACTTC. It translates to CSAMGQGIPHNYEQYF.

This clonotype appeared a few times. V and J are TRBV2 and TRBJ1-2; D perhaps matches TRBD1 (6 bases). The CDR3 sequence is 13 residues long. Germline V gives CDR1 SNHLY, CDR2 FYNNEI. Trimming took off 8 bases at V and 6 bases at J, with 16 bases between the two ends. CDR3 region: CASRTGTGNGYTF. The DNA for the CDR3 is TGTGCCAGCCGAACAGGGACGGGAAATGGCTACACCTTC. Using reference TRBV2 and TRBJ1-2 for the parts outside the CDR3, the full variable domain is EPEVTQTPSHQVTQMGQEVILRCVPISNHLYFYWYRQILGQKVEFLVSFYNNEISEKSEIFDDQFSVERPDGSNFTLKIRSTKLEDSAMYFCASRTGTGNGYTFGSGTRLTVV.

This clonotype was counted many times. This chain connects TRBV3-1 to TRBJ1-2; D is undetermined. Germline assignment: CDR1 LGHDT and CDR2 YNNKEL (reference sequence). The CDR3 is 15 amino acids. V was clipped by 1 base and J by 9 bases, with 18 bases between them. CDR3 in DNA: TGTGCCAGCAGCCAAGGGCCGAACATTAGGGTGAGCTACACCTTC. It yields the protein CASSQGPNIRVSYTF.

This clonotype came up many times. The rearrangement joins TRBV7-9 to TRBJ2-5, with 7 bases that match TRBD1. The CDR3 totals 15 residues. Germline CDR1 is SEHNR and CDR2 is FQNEAQ (reference sequence). The V and J ends lost 3 bases and 1 base, in that order; junction bases with no gene match: 5. CDR3 in amino acids: CASSLTGYGQETQYF. For the CDR3, the DNA is TGTGCCAGCAGCTTGACAGGGTATGGCCAAGAGACCCAGTACTTC.

The table lists this clonotype with a few counts. The rearrangement uses TRBV29-1 and TRBJ2-1, with TRBD1 matching 8 bases. The germline V gene encodes CDR1 SQVTM and CDR2 ANQGSEA. With V trimmed by 0 bases and J by 11 bases, 9 bases remained unmatched. The CDR3 is 14 residues long. CDR3 coding DNA: TGCAGCGTTGAAGACGCCCGAGACAGGGGAAAGCAGTTCTTC. It yields the protein CSVEDARDRGKQFF.

This clonotype has only a few counts. The J gene is TRBJ1-1, the V gene TRBV5-1; no firm D call. This CDR3 comprises 14 residues. Per the germline V gene, CDR1 is SGHRS and CDR2 is YFSETQ. Deletions cut 0 bases from V and 0 bases from J, with 6 bases between. CDR3 residues: CASSLERMNTEAFF. In nucleotides, the CDR3 is TGCGCCAGCAGCTTGGAACGCATGAACACTGAAGCTTTCTTT.

This clonotype was observed at least ten times. J is TRBJ2-5 and V is TRBV7-3; TRBD1 matches at 9 bases. The germline CDR1 and CDR2 sequences are SGHTA and FQGTGA. This CDR3 has 13 amino acids. V lost 5 bases and J lost 5; bases outside the gene matches: 3. The CDR3 nucleotides are TGTGCCAGCAGCACCGGACAGGGGGAGACCCAGTACTTC. Translation gives CASSTGQGETQYF.

Judged by abundance, this clonotype is medium-sized. The V call is TRBV29-1, the J call TRBJ1-1; 10 bases match TRBD1. V gave up 7 bases and J gave up 5 bases; unmatched junction bases: 7. From germline, CDR1 is SQVTM and CDR2 ANQGSEA. This CDR3 is built from 13 residues. The CDR3 sequence: CSGGQGEGTEAFF. CDR3 coding DNA: TGCAGCGGTGGACAGGGGGAAGGGACTGAAGCTTTCTTT.

This sequence joins TRBV20-1 and TRBJ2-1; D possibly corresponds to TRBD2 (5 bases). V was pared by 1 base and J by 6 bases, with 16 bases between. The CDR3 is 15 residues long. The germline gives CDR1 DFQATT, CDR2 SNEGSKA (reference sequence). CDR3 amino acids: CSARVRAGPLNEQFF. The CDR3 DNA sequence: TGCAGTGCTAGAGTGAGGGCAGGCCCCCTCAATGAGCAGTTCTTC.

In this sample, this clonotype turned up many times. The rearrangement uses TRBV11-1 and TRBJ1-3, with D possibly being TRBD1 (5 bases). Deletions cut 5 bases from V and 0 bases from J, with 11 bases between. Germline V lookup: CDR1 SGHAT, CDR2 FQDESV (reference sequence). This CDR3 has 15 amino acids. CDR3 in DNA: TGTGCCAGCAGCCGGGACGGAAGCTCTGGAAACACCATATATTTT. Amino acid sequence: CASSRDGSSGNTIYF.

In its sample, this clonotype was seen a few times. This sequence joins TRBV9 and TRBJ1-1; tentatively, D is TRBD1 (6 bases). The CDR3 spans 15 residues. V lost 0 bases, J lost 3 bases, and 12 bases lay in between. The V gene's germline CDR1 is SGDLS and CDR2 YYNGEE. The CDR3 protein is CASSVEGGLYTEAFF. In DNA, the CDR3 is TGTGCCAGCAGCGTAGAGGGGGGGTTGTACACTGAAGCTTTCTTT.

This clonotype has a count of ten or more. CDR3 DNA: TGCAGTGCTCCCCCGTCAGGGGCACTCACAGATACGCAGTATTTT. Amino acids: CSAPPSGALTDTQYF. The chain recombines TRBV20-1 with TRBJ2-3, with D tentatively TRBD1 (6 bases). CDR1 is DFQATT, CDR2 SNEGSKA, per germline (reference sequence). The germline V and J ends were trimmed by 5 bases and 2 bases, with 17 bases remaining between them. The CDR3 has 15 residues.